The rows below give T cell receptor beta chains drawn from one sample of a study of identical twins. TCRdb reprocessed the 5' RACE reads with MiXCR, giving one entry per CDR3 protein. The sample yields 250,000 to 350,000 distinct CDR3 sequences, roughly 8.6% seen once. This sample was shared with a second study, whose subject was yellow fever vaccine responses in identical twins.

Sample: CD8+ T cells sorted from blood. These receptors were taken from a woman younger than 30 in good health. CDR3s include the opening cysteine and the closing phenylalanine or tryptophan. The D gene is left open where the match is weak. Part of the rows lack a size; the others show once, few, many or a class for expanded clones.

TRBV12-3/TRBV12-4	TRBD2	15	many	TRBJ2-7	CASSLEASGSYEQYF	TGTGCCAGCAGTTTAGAGGCTAGCGGGTCCTACGAGCAGTACTTC
TRBV27	NA	16	few	TRBJ2-2	CASSTTGGPNTGELFF	TGTGCCAGCAGTACGACCGGGGGGCCCAACACCGGGGAGCTGTTTTTT
TRBV2	NA	14	NA	TRBJ2-6	CASEASSGANVLTF	TGTGCCAGCGAGGCCTCCTCTGGGGCCAACGTCCTGACTTTC
TRBV4-3	TRBD1	16	few	TRBJ2-7	CASSQDRDRASYEQYF	TGCGCCAGCAGCCAAGATCGGGACAGGGCCTCCTACGAGCAGTACTTC
TRBV6-5	TRBD1	12	NA	TRBJ1-1	CASSRTGGEAFF	TGTGCCAGCAGTCGGACAGGCGGTGAAGCTTTCTTT
TRBV4-1	NA	13	NA	TRBJ2-7	CASRAEATYEQYF	TGCGCCAGCCGCGCTGAAGCTACCTACGAGCAGTACTTC
TRBV4-1	NA	16	many	TRBJ2-3	CASSQEAGRDTDTQYF	TGCGCCAGCAGCCAAGAGGCAGGGAGAGACACAGATACGCAGTATTTT
TRBV2	NA	15	NA	TRBJ2-3	CASITGPANTDTQYF	TGTGCCAGCATAACAGGGCCGGCCAACACAGATACGCAGTATTTT
TRBV29-1	TRBD1	11	many	TRBJ1-1	CSMMGGQTSLF	TGCAGCATGATGGGGGGACAGACTTCCCTCTTT
TRBV9	NA	15	NA	TRBJ1-5	CASSPEGISNQPQHF	TGTGCCAGCAGCCCCGAAGGGATTAGCAATCAGCCCCAGCATTTT
TRBV15	TRBD1	15	many	TRBJ1-1	CATSRDRGGGTEAFF	TGTGCCACCAGCAGGGACAGGGGAGGAGGGACTGAAGCTTTCTTT
TRBV12-3/TRBV12-4	TRBD2	15	many	TRBJ2-3	CASTNLAGGTDTQYF	TGTGCCAGCACCAACCTGGCGGGGGGCACAGATACGCAGTATTTT
TRBV10-2	NA	16	many	TRBJ2-3	CASSESGGDPTDTQYF	TGCGCCAGCAGTGAGTCGGGGGGAGACCCCACAGATACGCAGTATTTT
TRBV20-1	NA	13	few	TRBJ2-7	CSARVKGSYEQYF	TGCAGTGCTAGAGTTAAAGGCTCCTACGAGCAGTACTTC
TRBV11-3	TRBD2	15	few	TRBJ2-1	CASSSDGGAVNEQFF	TGTGCCAGCAGCTCGGACGGGGGGGCCGTAAATGAGCAGTTCTTC
TRBV30	NA	12	NA	TRBJ1-1	CAWSPQGTEAFF	TGTGCCTGGAGTCCGCAGGGCACTGAAGCTTTCTTT
TRBV5-1	TRBD2	17	NA	TRBJ2-1	CASSLARTSPGYNEQFF	TGCGCCAGCAGCTTGGCCCGGACTAGCCCCGGGTACAATGAGCAGTTCTTC
TRBV4-3	NA	14	many	TRBJ2-1	CASSQQEGRDEQFF	TGCGCCAGCAGCCAACAGGAGGGTCGAGATGAGCAGTTCTTC
TRBV2	NA	15	NA	TRBJ2-7	CASKPTGAAPYEQYF	TGTGCCAGCAAACCCACGGGGGCTGCCCCCTACGAGCAGTACTTC
TRBV12-3/TRBV12-4	NA	15	many	TRBJ2-7	CASSSWDSGTLEQYF	TGTGCCAGCAGTTCCTGGGACTCCGGGACGCTCGAGCAGTACTTC
TRBV7-9	NA	11	NA	TRBJ2-5	CASSPERTQYF	TGTGCCAGCAGCCCCGAGAGGACCCAGTACTTC
TRBV5-1	TRBD2	13	NA	TRBJ2-7	CASSLTGGQEQYF	TGCGCCAGCAGCTTGACGGGGGGGCAAGAGCAGTACTTC
TRBV28	TRBD2	15	NA	TRBJ2-3	CASSPRLAGGDTQYF	TGTGCCAGCAGTCCCAGACTAGCGGGCGGAGATACGCAGTATTTT
TRBV25-1	TRBD2	14	many	TRBJ2-1	CASHDSRGYNEQFF	TGTGCCAGCCACGATTCGCGGGGGTACAATGAGCAGTTCTTC
TRBV3-1	NA	13	few	TRBJ2-1	CASSQDPANEQFF	TGTGCCAGCAGCCAAGATCCGGCGAATGAGCAGTTCTTC
TRBV4-3	TRBD2	17	few	TRBJ2-1	CASSQDRTSGSSVEQFF	TGCGCCAGCAGCCAGGATCGGACTAGCGGGAGTTCGGTTGAGCAGTTCTTC
TRBV20-1	TRBD2	17	few	TRBJ2-1	CSARALGASGTYNEQFF	TGCAGTGCTAGGGCCTTAGGGGCTAGCGGGACTTACAATGAGCAGTTCTTC
TRBV7-2	TRBD2	16	many	TRBJ2-1	CASSLTSRLPYNEQFF	TGTGCCAGCAGCTTGACTAGCCGCCTGCCCTACAATGAGCAGTTCTTC
TRBV28	NA	13	NA	TRBJ2-3	CASMGGVVNTQYF	TGTGCCAGCATGGGGGGAGTTGTGAATACGCAGTATTTT
TRBV10-3	NA	16	once	TRBJ2-3	CAISESYLGSTDTQYF	TGTGCCATCAGTGAGTCGTATCTAGGGAGCACAGATACGCAGTATTTT
TRBV14	TRBD2	12	few	TRBJ2-1	CASSLKREMVIF	TGTGCCAGCAGTTTAAAGCGGGAGATGGTAATCTTC
TRBV27	NA	13	many	TRBJ2-3	CASSPDYTDTQYF	TGTGCCAGCAGCCCAGACTACACAGATACGCAGTATTTT
TRBV25-1	NA	12	NA	TRBJ2-7	CASSETHYEQYF	TGTGCCAGCAGTGAAACTCACTACGAGCAGTACTTC
TRBV28	TRBD1	15	NA	TRBJ1-1	CASSLYRGLNTEAFF	TGTGCCAGCAGTTTGTACAGGGGGCTGAACACTGAAGCTTTCTTT
TRBV12-3/TRBV12-4	NA	12	many	TRBJ2-7	CASSPRTYEQYF	TGTGCCAGCAGTCCTAGGACCTACGAGCAGTACTTC
TRBV24-1	TRBD2	18	NA	TRBJ2-1	CATSDRGLAGENYNEQFF	TGTGCCACCAGTGACAGGGGACTAGCGGGAGAAAATTACAATGAGCAGTTCTTC
TRBV5-5	NA	14	many	TRBJ2-3	CASSLGQFSDTQYF	TGTGCCAGCAGCTTGGGACAGTTCTCAGATACGCAGTATTTT
TRBV2	NA	15	few	TRBJ1-6	CASSEAGLYNSPLHF	TGTGCCAGCAGTGAGGCGGGACTCTATAATTCACCCCTCCACTTT
TRBV20-1	NA	16	NA	TRBJ2-3	CCAKTGASAFADTQYF	TGCTGTGCTAAAACGGGGGCTAGCGCCTTCGCAGATACGCAGTATTTT
TRBV27	NA	14	many	TRBJ2-7	CASSGIDTSYEQYF	TGTGCCAGCAGTGGTATCGATACTTCCTACGAGCAGTACTTC
TRBV11-1	TRBD2	20	once	TRBJ2-3	CPSSSPLPTSGGQSTDTQYF	TGTCCCAGCAGCTCGCCCCTGCCCACTAGCGGGGGCCAGAGCACAGATACGCAGTATTTT